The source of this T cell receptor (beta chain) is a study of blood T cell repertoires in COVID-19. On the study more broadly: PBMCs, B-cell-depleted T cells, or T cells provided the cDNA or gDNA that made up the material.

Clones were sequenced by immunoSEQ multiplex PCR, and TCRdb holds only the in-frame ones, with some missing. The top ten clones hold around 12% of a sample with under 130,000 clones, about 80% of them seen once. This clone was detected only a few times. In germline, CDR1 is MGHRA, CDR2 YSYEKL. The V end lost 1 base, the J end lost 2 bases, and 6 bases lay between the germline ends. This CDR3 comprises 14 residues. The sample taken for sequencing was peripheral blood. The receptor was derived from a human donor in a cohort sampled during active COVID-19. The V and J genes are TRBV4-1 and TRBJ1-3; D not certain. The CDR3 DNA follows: TGCGCCAGCAGCCAAGGGAGGACTGGAAACACCATATATTTT. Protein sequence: CASSQGRTGNTIYF.